This T cell receptor (beta chain) derives from a study of early T cells in non-severe SARS-CoV-2 infection. Germline CDR1 is SQVTM and CDR2 is ANQGSEA. Trimming stripped 7 bases from V and 4 bases from J, with 13 bases between. This CDR3 has 12 residues. Each CDR3 protein gets one entry after TCRdb re-called the 5' RACE reads with MiXCR. The sample includes some 87,000 distinct CDR3 sequences, roughly 13% seen only once; the top ten take about 1.4%. V and J are TRBV29-1 and TRBJ1-1; D is possibly TRBD1 (5 bases). The sequenced sample consisted of whole blood. This clonotype originated in an adult who was a healthcare worker with PCR-confirmed SARS-CoV-2 infection or an uninfected control (not recorded which). CDR3 protein: CSGQGLGTEAFF. The DNA for the CDR3 is TGCAGCGGTCAGGGTCTCGGCACTGAAGCTTTCTTT.